This T cell receptor beta chain was sequenced in a study of cytotoxic CD8 clonotypes in ibrutinib-treated CLL. Trimming stripped 4 bases from V and 2 bases from J, with 13 bases between. CDR3 length equals 14 residues. From germline, CDR1 is SGHDT and CDR2 YYEEEE. Clones were read by immunoSEQ multiplex PCR, and TCRdb kept only the in-frame ones, dropping some. Of fewer than 35,000 clones listed, almost 85% were seen once; the top ten hold more than 6.5%. This clonotype originated in a human donor with chronic lymphocytic leukemia. V and J are TRBV5-6 and TRBJ2-7; D gene ambiguous. This sample comprised PBMCs, obtained after 24 months of ibrutinib treatment. DNA of the CDR3: TGTGCCAGCAGCCCTGACCCGCCGACCTACGAGCAGTACTTC. Protein: CASSPDPPTYEQYF.